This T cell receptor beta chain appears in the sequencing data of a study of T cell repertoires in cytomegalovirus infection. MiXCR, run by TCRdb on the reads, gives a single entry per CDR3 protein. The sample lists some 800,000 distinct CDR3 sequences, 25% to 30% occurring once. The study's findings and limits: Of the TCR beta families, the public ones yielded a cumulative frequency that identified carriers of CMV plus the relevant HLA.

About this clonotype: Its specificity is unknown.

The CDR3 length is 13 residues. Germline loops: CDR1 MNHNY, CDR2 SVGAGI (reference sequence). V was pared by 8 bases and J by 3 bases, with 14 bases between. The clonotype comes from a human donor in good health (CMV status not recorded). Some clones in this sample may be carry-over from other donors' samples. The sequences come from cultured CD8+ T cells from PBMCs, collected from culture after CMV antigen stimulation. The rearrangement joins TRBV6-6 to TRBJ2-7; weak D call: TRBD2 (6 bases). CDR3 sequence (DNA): TGTGCCAGCTGCCCAGGGAGGTACTACGAGCAGTACGTC. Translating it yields CASCPGRYYEQYV.